These 32 T cell receptor beta chains share one sample of origin, sequenced in a study of shared clonotypes between healthy human individuals. Using immunoSEQ multiplex PCR, the repertoire was profiled, and TCRdb retains in-frame clones only, with some absent. The sample has roughly 2 million clones, about 95% seen once. CD8 cells classed as naive were CD45RO-negative and positively selected for CCR7, excluding terminally differentiated effector memory CD45RA+ cells. The specimen sequenced was naive CD8+ T cells sorted from blood. The receptors were sampled from a man aged 18 to 35 in good health.

The chain employs TRBV19 and TRBJ2-7; 10 positions match TRBD1. CDR3 length: 14 amino acids. V lost 5 bases, J lost 5 bases, and 6 bases stayed unmatched. Per the germline V gene, CDR1 is LNHDA and CDR2 is SQIVND (reference sequence). CDR3 nucleotide sequence: TGTGCCAGTAGTCCGACAGGGGGCTTCGACGAGCAGTACTTC. This gives the protein CASSPTGGFDEQYF.

This chain joins TRBV27 and TRBJ1-2, with D perhaps TRBD1 (5 bases). Germline-derived CDR1 and CDR2 are MNHEY and SMNVEV (reference sequence). Trimming shortened V by 6 bases and J by 3 bases, and 11 bases separated the two germline ends. The CDR3 is made up of 13 amino acids. CDR3 bases: TGTGCCAGCAGGGCAGGGACTGACTATGGCTACACCTTC. Protein product: CASRAGTDYGYTF.

In this sample, this clone turned up a few times. The chain employs TRBV10-3 and TRBJ2-7; no definite D call. CDR1 is ENHRY, CDR2 SYGVKD, per germline. V was clipped by 4 bases and J by 1 base, with 2 bases between them. CDR3 length: 11 amino acids. The CDR3 is CAISGSYEQYF. As DNA, the CDR3 is TGTGCCATCAGTGGGTCCTACGAGCAGTACTTC.

This chain links TRBV7-6 with TRBJ2-7; 9 nucleotides agree with TRBD1. This CDR3 has 15 amino acids. Germline CDR1 SGHVS, CDR2 FNYEAQ. Unmatched junction bases numbered 12, after V lost 5 bases and J lost 7 bases. The CDR3 DNA follows: TGTGCCAGCAGCCTAACAGGGGGCAATCAGCGGGAGCAGTACTTC. This encodes CASSLTGGNQREQYF.

The V gene is TRBV2, the J gene TRBJ2-7; 7 bases map to TRBD1. With 3 bases clipped from V and 2 bases from J, the junction kept 4 bases outside the gene matches. The CDR3 runs 14 residues. Per germline, CDR1 SNHLY and CDR2 FYNNEI. CDR3 DNA: TGTGCCAGCAGTGAGTCAGGGGGTGCCTACGAGCAGTACTTC. It codes for CASSESGGAYEQYF.

With respect to this clone: The sample contains more than one DNA sequence encoding this CDR3. The gene calls are TRBV7-9 and TRBJ2-1; TRBD2 aligns across 12 bases. This CDR3 contains 15 residues. The V gene's germline CDR1 is SEHNR and CDR2 FQNEAQ (reference sequence). Trimming took 5 bases from V and 8 from J; bases not matched to a gene: 7. CDR3 amino acids: CASSLLAGGPHEQFF. CDR3 nucleotides: TGTGCCAGCAGCCTCCTAGCGGGAGGGCCCCATGAGCAGTTCTTC.

The chain employs TRBV28 and TRBJ1-3, with TRBD1 matching 7 bases. Germline V gene lookup returns CDR1 MDHEN and CDR2 SYDVKM. This CDR3 has 17 amino acids. V shed 5 bases, J shed 0 bases, and the junction held 10 bases outside the gene matches. CDR3 loop: CASSPFDRDYSGNTIYF. In DNA, the CDR3 is TGTGCCAGCAGTCCATTCGACAGGGACTACTCTGGAAACACCATATATTTT. Supplemented by reference TRBV28 and TRBJ1-3, the full variable domain reads DVKVTQSSRYLVKRTGEKVFLECVQDMDHENMFWYRQDPGLGLRLIYFSYDVKMKEKGDIPEGYSVSREKKERFSLILESASTNQTSMYLCASSPFDRDYSGNTIYFGEGSWLTVV.

The V gene is TRBV2, the J gene TRBJ2-7; 7 bases are a match to TRBD1. The CDR3 length is 21 residues. V gave up 1 base and J gave up 9 bases; unmatched junction bases: 30. Germline V CDR1 and CDR2: SNHLY, FYNNEI. The CDR3, as DNA: TGTGCCAGCAGTGAAGTTCCCCAGGGGGTAGAGGGAAAACTTAAGAACCAAGGGCAGTACTTC. The encoded protein is CASSEVPQGVEGKLKNQGQYF.

In the case of this clone: Other DNA sequences of this sample code for an identical CDR3. The chain carries TRBV19 and TRBJ2-7; unclear D gene. This CDR3 spans 13 amino acids. Trimming took off 3 bases at V and 2 bases at J, with 8 bases between the two ends. Germline CDR1 reads LNHDA; CDR2 reads SQIVND (reference sequence). The CDR3 is CASSMGGAYEQYF. CDR3 bases: TGTGCCAGTAGTATGGGCGGAGCCTACGAGCAGTACTTC. Looking up the rest from reference TRBV19 and TRBJ2-7 gives the full variable domain: DGGITQSPKYLFRKEGQNVTLSCEQNLNHDAMYWYRQDPGQGLRLIYYSQIVNDFQKGDIAEGYSVSREKKESFPLTVTSAQKNPTAFYLCASSMGGAYEQYFGPGTRLTVT.

This chain links TRBV15 with TRBJ1-2; D possibly corresponds to TRBD1 (6 bases). V lost 0 bases to trimming and J lost 7 bases, with 12 bases between them. Germline loops: CDR1 LNHNV, CDR2 YYDKDF (reference sequence). The CDR3 consists of 14 residues. In DNA form, the CDR3 reads TGTGCCACCAGCAGAGACGCGGGGGCGTCTGGCTACACCTTC. Encoded protein: CATSRDAGASGYTF.

The chain has TRBV5-1 and TRBJ2-7, with 8 bases fitting TRBD2. The CDR3 is 15 residues long. Unmatched junction bases numbered 12, after V lost 4 bases and J lost 6 bases. In germline, CDR1 is SGHRS, CDR2 YFSETQ. This CDR3 is CASSGSLGRAGEQYF. For the CDR3, the DNA is TGCGCCAGCAGCGGGTCACTCGGGAGGGCGGGCGAGCAGTACTTC.

V and J are TRBV4-2 and TRBJ1-6; the D gene is possibly TRBD1 (6 bases). V gave up 4 bases and J gave up 8 bases, with 18 bases separating them. CDR1 is LGHNA, CDR2 YNFKEQ, per germline. The CDR3 loop spans 16 amino acids. CDR3 sequence (DNA): TGTGCCAGCAGCCCCTCCTGGGGGCAGGGCGATTCACCCCTCCACTTT. It codes for CASSPSWGQGDSPLHF.

On this clone itself: The sample carries other DNA sequences with the same CDR3. V gene TRBV27 combines with J gene TRBJ1-1; D possibly corresponds to TRBD1 (5 bases). Germline values: CDR1 MNHEY, CDR2 SMNVEV (reference sequence). The CDR3 has 15 amino acids. Trimming cost V 3 bases and J 4 bases, with 15 bases left between them. The CDR3 DNA follows: TGTGCCAGCAGTTTGGGGACTCGGGGCGGCACTGAAGCTTTCTTT. Residues: CASSLGTRGGTEAFF.

The genes are TRBV2 and TRBJ2-7; TRBD1 matches 7 bases. Trimming at V came to 0 bases and at J to 2 bases, leaving 4 bases not matched to a gene. Germline V gene data show CDR1 as SNHLY and CDR2 as FYNNEI. This CDR3 has 15 residues. The CDR3 nucleotides read TGTGCCAGCAGTGAAGCGGACAGGAGCCCCTACGAGCAGTACTTC. Residues: CASSEADRSPYEQYF.

This clone has a single count. The genes are TRBV7-8 and TRBJ2-7; D perhaps matches TRBD1 (5 bases). This CDR3 is 13 amino acids long. CDR1 is SGHVS and CDR2 is FQNEAQ in the germline V gene. V lost 5 bases and J lost 5, with 13 bases in between. CDR3: CASSMQGSDEQYF. CDR3 nucleotides: TGTGCCAGCAGCATGCAGGGTTCGGACGAGCAGTACTTC.

The chain is built from TRBV7-9 and TRBJ1-6; D is ambiguous. The V end was cut by 7 bases, the J end by 8 bases, with 12 bases between. The germline V gene has CDR1 SEHNR and CDR2 FQNEAQ (reference sequence). CDR3 length: 13 amino acids. CDR3 bases: TGTGCCAGCACGACCTCGGGAGATTCACCCCTCCACTTT. Translation: CASTTSGDSPLHF.

This sequence joins TRBV6-1 and TRBJ2-1; 8 bases match TRBD1. V lost 6 bases and J lost 0; bases outside the gene matches: 4. There are 15 residues in the CDR3. Germline V lookup: CDR1 MNHNS, CDR2 SASEGT. The CDR3 nucleotides read TGTGCCAGCAGCCCGGACAGGGACTCCTACAATGAGCAGTTCTTC. It is translated as CASSPDRDSYNEQFF.

This chain joins TRBV4-2 and TRBJ2-1; D may correspond to TRBD1 or TRBD2 (5 bases each). The CDR3 is 17 amino acids. The V gene lost 1 base and the J gene lost 9 bases, with 22 bases spanning the gap. Germline V gives CDR1 LGHNA, CDR2 YNFKEQ. CDR3 nucleotides: TGTGCCAGCAGCCAAGCATCCGGGACCCCCCGGTCTAGTGAGCAGTTCTTC. It codes for CASSQASGTPRSSEQFF.

The chain has TRBV28 and TRBJ2-3, with a possible D match to TRBD2 (6 bases). Per the germline V gene, CDR1 is MDHEN and CDR2 is SYDVKM. The CDR3 length is 14 residues. V lost 6 bases and J lost 2, with 12 bases in between. The CDR3 is CASRRDSYTDTQYF. Written as DNA, the CDR3 is TGTGCCAGCAGGCGGGACTCCTACACAGATACGCAGTATTTT.

This chain joins TRBV5-6 and TRBJ2-7, with D possibly being TRBD1 (6 bases). This CDR3 has 15 residues. V lost 0 bases, J lost 0 bases, and 10 bases lay in between. CDR1 is SGHDT and CDR2 is YYEEEE in the germline V gene. As DNA, the CDR3 is TGTGCCAGCAGCTTGGGGGGACACCACTCCTACGAGCAGTACTTC. It codes for CASSLGGHHSYEQYF.

To note about this clone: Other DNA sequences in the same sample also yield this CDR3. V usage is TRBV9 and J usage is TRBJ1-1; 9 bases are shared with TRBD1. The CDR3 is 14 residues long. Per germline, CDR1 SGDLS and CDR2 YYNGEE. Losses at the gene ends were 4 bases for V and 3 bases for J; bases not matched to a gene: 4. CDR3 sequence: CASSLGQGDTEAFF. CDR3 nucleotides: TGTGCCAGCAGCTTGGGACAGGGAGACACTGAAGCTTTCTTT.

The CDR3 DNA reads as TGTGCCAGCAGAGAGGTGGGCGGTTCCTACGAGCAGTACTTC. It codes for CASREVGGSYEQYF. The genes are TRBV28 and TRBJ2-7; D remains ambiguous. V was cut by 6 bases and J by 1 base, with 13 bases left in between. Germline V gene lookup returns CDR1 MDHEN and CDR2 SYDVKM. The CDR3 runs 14 residues.

This clone was seen a single time. V usage is TRBV27 and J usage is TRBJ2-1, with D tentatively TRBD1 (5 bases). V lost 2 bases to trimming and J lost 10 bases, with 12 bases between them. Germline loops: CDR1 MNHEY, CDR2 SMNVEV (reference sequence). The CDR3 spans 13 residues. The CDR3 spells CASSLGQGQEQFF. The CDR3 DNA reads as TGTGCCAGCAGTTTAGGGCAGGGCCAAGAGCAGTTCTTC.

J is TRBJ1-6 and V is TRBV7-8; D is possibly TRBD1 (6 bases). The CDR3 is 14 amino acids. Trimming stripped 5 bases from V and 3 bases from J, with 8 bases between. Germline V gene sequence: CDR1 SGHVS, CDR2 FQNEAQ. CDR3 DNA: TGTGCCAGCAGCGGACAGTTCTATAATTCACCCCTCCACTTT. It is translated as CASSGQFYNSPLHF. Variable domain in full (rest from reference TRBV7-8 and TRBJ1-6): GAGVSQSPRYKVAKRGQDVALRCDPISGHVSLFWYQQALGQGPEFLTYFQNEAQLDKSGLPSDRFFAERPEGSVSTLKIQRTQQEDSAVYLCASSGQFYNSPLHFGNGTRLTVT.

The J gene is TRBJ2-5, the V gene TRBV7-6; D remains ambiguous. V lost 1 base and J lost 1, with 7 bases in between. This CDR3 contains 14 residues. Germline lookup yields CDR1 SGHVS and CDR2 FNYEAQ. The CDR3 protein is CASSLEAGQETQYF. CDR3 in DNA: TGTGCCAGCAGCTTAGAGGCCGGCCAAGAGACCCAGTACTTC.

This clone was seen just once. This chain connects TRBV9 to TRBJ2-2, with 7 bases aligning to TRBD2. Per the germline V gene, CDR1 is SGDLS and CDR2 is YYNGEE. The V and J ends lost 4 bases and 4 bases, in that order; junction bases with no gene match: 4. The CDR3 is 14 residues long. The CDR3 DNA reads TGTGCCAGCAGCAGCGGGGTCGCCACCGGGGAGCTGTTTTTT. Translating gives CASSSGVATGELFF. The full variable domain, completed using reference TRBV9 and TRBJ2-2, is DSGVTQTPKHLITATGQRVTLRCSPRSGDLSVYWYQQSLDQGLQFLIQYYNGEERAKGNILERFSAQQFPDLHSELNLSSLELGDSALYFCASSSGVATGELFFGEGSRLTVL.

To note about this clone: The sample holds other DNA sequences that translate to the same CDR3. The genes are TRBV5-1 and TRBJ2-3; no clear D gene. Germline V gene sequence: CDR1 SGHRS, CDR2 YFSETQ. The CDR3 covers 13 residues. V was pared by 0 bases and J by 1 base, with 3 bases between. CDR3 nucleotide sequence: TGCGCCAGCAGCTTGGGCGGCACAGATACGCAGTATTTT. Its protein product is CASSLGGTDTQYF.

The rearrangement links TRBV13 to TRBJ2-1; D gene unclear. Germline lookup yields CDR1 PRHDT and CDR2 FYEKMQ (reference sequence). The CDR3 totals 17 residues. Trimming stripped 0 bases from V and 7 bases from J, with 19 bases between. The CDR3 spells CASSLGETDLLRNEQFF. CDR3 nucleotide sequence: TGTGCCAGCAGCTTAGGCGAGACCGACCTACTGAGGAATGAGCAGTTCTTC.

The chain couples TRBV5-1 to TRBJ2-7, with 11 bases aligning to TRBD1. The trim removed 6 bases at V and 4 bases at J, leaving 3 bases unmatched. Germline V gives CDR1 SGHRS, CDR2 YFSETQ. The CDR3 spans 13 residues. The DNA of the CDR3 is TGCGCCAGCACCGGGACAGGGGGTTACGAGCAGTACTTC. Translating gives CASTGTGGYEQYF.

The V call is TRBV7-6, the J call TRBJ2-3; TRBD2 matches at 12 bases. The CDR3 sequence is 15 residues long. Trimming removed 4 bases from V and 1 base from J; junction bases left unmatched: 0. Germline CDR1 SGHVS, CDR2 FNYEAQ. The chain's CDR3 is CASSWTSGGTDTQYF. The CDR3, as DNA: TGTGCCAGCAGCTGGACTAGCGGGGGCACAGATACGCAGTATTTT.

J is TRBJ2-7 and V is TRBV11-2; D remains ambiguous. Trimming removed 3 bases from V and 4 bases from J, with 7 bases in between. Germline CDR1 is SGHAT and CDR2 is FQNNGV. The CDR3 is 12 amino acids. This CDR3 reads CASSFSAYEQYF. CDR3 DNA: TGTGCCAGCAGCTTTTCGGCTTACGAGCAGTACTTC. Combining the CDR3 with reference TRBV11-2 and TRBJ2-7 gives the whole variable domain EAGVAQSPRYKIIEKRQSVAFWCNPISGHATLYWYQQILGQGPKLLIQFQNNGVVDDSQLPKDRFSAERLKGVDSTLKIQPAKLEDSAVYLCASSFSAYEQYFGPGTRLTVT.

This chain uses TRBV14 with TRBJ2-7, with D uncertain. The CDR3 is 13 residues long. Germline V lookup: CDR1 SGHDN, CDR2 FVKESK. V was cut by 1 base and J by 3 bases, with 7 bases left in between. The CDR3 loop is CASSQVHIYEQYF. CDR3 nucleotide sequence: TGTGCCAGCAGCCAAGTCCACATCTACGAGCAGTACTTC.